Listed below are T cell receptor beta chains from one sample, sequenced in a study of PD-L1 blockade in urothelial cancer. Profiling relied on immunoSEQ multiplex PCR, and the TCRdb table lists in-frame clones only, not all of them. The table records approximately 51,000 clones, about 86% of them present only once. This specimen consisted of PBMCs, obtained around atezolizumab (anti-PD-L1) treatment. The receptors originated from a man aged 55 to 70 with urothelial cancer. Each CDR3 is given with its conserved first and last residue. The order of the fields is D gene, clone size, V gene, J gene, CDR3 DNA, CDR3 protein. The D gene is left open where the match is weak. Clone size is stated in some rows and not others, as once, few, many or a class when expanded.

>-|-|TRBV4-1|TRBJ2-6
TGCGCCAGCAGAGCTCCGGGCTCTGGGGCCAACGTCCTGACTTTC
CASRAPGSGANVLTF
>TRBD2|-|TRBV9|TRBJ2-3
TGTGCCAGCAGCGTTTTCCGGGGAGGGAAAACAGATACGCAGTATTTT
CASSVFRGGKTDTQYF
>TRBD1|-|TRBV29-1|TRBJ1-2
TGCAGCGTTGAGCTCGGGACAGGGGCGCGGGGCTACACCTTC
CSVELGTGARGYTF
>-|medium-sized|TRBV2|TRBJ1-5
TGTGCCAGCAGTGATTTCGCAGGGTATAGCAATCAGCCCCAGCATTTT
CASSDFAGYSNQPQHF
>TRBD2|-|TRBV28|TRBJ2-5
TGTGCCAGCTTCAAACGGGACTATCGAGAGACCCAGTACTTC
CASFKRDYRETQYF
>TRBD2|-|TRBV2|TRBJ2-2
TGTGCCAGCATTGACCAGCGGGGTACCACCGGGGAGCTGTTTTTT
CASIDQRGTTGELFF
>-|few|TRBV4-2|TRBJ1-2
TGTGCCAGCAGCCAAGAGGTGAGGGAGACCTATGGCTACACCTTC
CASSQEVRETYGYTF
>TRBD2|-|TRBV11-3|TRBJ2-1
TGTGCCAGCAGCGCCGGGACTAGCGGGAGTCAGGAGCAGTTCTTC
CASSAGTSGSQEQFF
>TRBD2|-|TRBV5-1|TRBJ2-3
TGCGCCAGCAGGCGCCAGCGGGGGCTTACAGATACGCAGTATTTT
CASRRQRGLTDTQYF
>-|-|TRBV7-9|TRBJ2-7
TGTGCCAGCAGCTCCCTAGGATTCACGGCGACGCCCTACGAGCAGTACTTC
CASSSLGFTATPYEQYF
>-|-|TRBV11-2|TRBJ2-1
TGTGCCAGCAGCTTAGATGCGGGGCGCAACTACAATGAGCAGTTCTTC
CASSLDAGRNYNEQFF
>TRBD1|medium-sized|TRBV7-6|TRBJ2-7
TGTGCCAGCAGCCAGGGACAGGGGCGCACCGAGCAGTACTTC
CASSQGQGRTEQYF
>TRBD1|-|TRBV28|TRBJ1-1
TGTGCCAGCAGGGGGATGACAGGGGTAAAGGCTGAAGCTTTCTTT
CASRGMTGVKAEAFF
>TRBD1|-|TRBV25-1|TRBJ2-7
TGTGCCAGCAGTGAGACCGGGACAGGGACCTACGAGCAGTACTTC
CASSETGTGTYEQYF
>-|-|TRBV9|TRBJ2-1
TGTGCCAGCAGCGTAGGCAGTCTCTCCTACAATGAGCAGTTCTTC
CASSVGSLSYNEQFF
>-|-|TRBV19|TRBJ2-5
TGTGCCAGTAGTCTGCTAGGGGCGGAGACCCAGTACTTC
CASSLLGAETQYF
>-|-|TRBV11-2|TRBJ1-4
TGTGCCAGCAGCTTCTCCGGGGGAATGGGTTTAGAAAAACTGTTTTTT
CASSFSGGMGLEKLFF
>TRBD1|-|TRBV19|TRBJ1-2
TGTGCCAGTACCCAGGGACAGGGGATCTATGGCTACACCTTC
CASTQGQGIYGYTF
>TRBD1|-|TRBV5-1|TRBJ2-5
TGCGCCAGCAGCTCCGGGACAGGGTTTTCCCAGTACTTC
CASSSGTGFSQYF
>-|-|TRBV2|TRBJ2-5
TGTGCCAGCAGTGAAGGGACAGTTGAATTGGAGACCCAGTACTTC
CASSEGTVELETQYF
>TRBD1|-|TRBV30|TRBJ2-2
TGTGCCTGGAGTCGACAGGGGGTCGGCGGGGAGCTGTTTTTT
CAWSRQGVGGELFF
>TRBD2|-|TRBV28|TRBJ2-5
TGTGCCTCGGGACTAGCGGCCCAAGAGACCCAGTACTTC
CASGLAAQETQYF
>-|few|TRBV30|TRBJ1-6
TGTGCCTGGGCGGGGTTCCATAATTCACCCCTCCACTTT
CAWAGFHNSPLHF
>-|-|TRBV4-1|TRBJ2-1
TGCGCCAGCAGCCCCCGGCTAGCTGACACCTACAATGAGCAGTTCTTC
CASSPRLADTYNEQFF
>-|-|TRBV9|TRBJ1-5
TGTGCCAGCAGCGTAGGGGTGCAGGCGGGACAGCCCCAGCATTTT
CASSVGVQAGQPQHF
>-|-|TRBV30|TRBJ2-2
TGTGCCTGGACTGGGACACCAGATAACACCGGGGAGCTGTTTTTT
CAWTGTPDNTGELFF
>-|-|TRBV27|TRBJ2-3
TGTGCCAGCAGCATCGGCCAGGGGCAGGATACGCAGTATTTT
CASSIGQGQDTQYF
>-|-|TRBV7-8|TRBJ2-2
TGTGCCAGCAGCTTGGTGGTAGGCGGCACCGGGGAGCTGTTTTTT
CASSLVVGGTGELFF
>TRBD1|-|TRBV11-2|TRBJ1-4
TGTGCCAGCAGCTCCGTGACAGGGGGCACTGAAAAACTGTTTTTT
CASSSVTGGTEKLFF
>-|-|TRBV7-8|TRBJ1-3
TGTGCCAGCAGCGTAGGGGGACAAATCTCTGGAAACACCATATATTTT
CASSVGGQISGNTIYF
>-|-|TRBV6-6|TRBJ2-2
TGTGCCAGCACCCGGGGAAACACCGGGGAGCTGTTTTTT
CASTRGNTGELFF
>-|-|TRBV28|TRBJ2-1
TGTGCCGTCAGGGAATACAATGAGCAGTTCTTC
CAVREYNEQFF
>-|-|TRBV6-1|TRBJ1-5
TGTGCCAGCAGCCGCGAAGTCAATCAGCCCCAGCATTTT
CASSREVNQPQHF
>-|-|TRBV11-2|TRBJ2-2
TGTGCCAGCAGCCACAGGGGAGGCACCGGGGAGCTGTTTTTT
CASSHRGGTGELFF
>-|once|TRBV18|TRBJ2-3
TGTGCCAGCTCACCCACTAGCCTCCCAGATACGCAGTATTTT
CASSPTSLPDTQYF
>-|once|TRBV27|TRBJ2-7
TGTGCCAGTAAGAGGACAGAGTACGAGCAGTACTTC
CASKRTEYEQYF
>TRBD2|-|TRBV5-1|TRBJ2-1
TGCGCCAGCAGCTTCCGGGGACTAGCGGGAGACTCCTACAATGAGCAGTTCTTC
CASSFRGLAGDSYNEQFF
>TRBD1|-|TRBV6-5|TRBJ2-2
TGTGCCAGCAGACGCGACAGGGGGCACACCGGGGAGCTGTTTTTT
CASRRDRGHTGELFF
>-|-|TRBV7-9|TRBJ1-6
TGTGCCAGCAGCCCCCAGAGGTCCTATAATTCACCCCTCCACTTT
CASSPQRSYNSPLHF
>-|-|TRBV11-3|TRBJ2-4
TGTGCCAGCAGCTCCGACGGGGGACCTGGACAAAACATTCAGTACTTC
CASSSDGGPGQNIQYF
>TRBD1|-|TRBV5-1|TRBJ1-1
TGCGCCAGCACGCGCGGGACAGGGGGGATTAACACTGAAGCTTTCTTT
CASTRGTGGINTEAFF
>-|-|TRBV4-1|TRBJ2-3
TGCGCCAGCAGCCAAGACTCTGTCCTGGGGCAGCGTTTCACAGATACGCAGTATTTT
CASSQDSVLGQRFTDTQYF